Reported below is one T cell receptor (beta chain). The data stem from a study of T cell responses to AZD1222 COVID-19 vaccine. The data were produced by immunoSEQ multiplex PCR, yet TCRdb's version contains in-frame clones alone and is incomplete. The table lists about 89,000 clones, around nine tenths of them singletons. The CDR3 is 17 residues long. V gave up 0 bases and J gave up 8 bases, with 19 bases separating them. CDR1 LGHNA and CDR2 YNFKEQ come from the germline V gene. J is TRBJ1-4 and V is TRBV4-2; tentative D call: TRBD1 (5 bases). The receptor was derived from an adult in good health. This specimen consisted of peripheral blood, obtained on day 0 of MenACWY control vaccination. CDR3 residues: CASSQDLVGGMREKLFF. The DNA of the CDR3 is TGTGCCAGCAGCCAAGATCTCGTGGGGGGTATGAGGGAAAAACTGTTTTTT.